Here is one T cell receptor beta chain with its context. The antigen is unknown. The data were taken from a study of T cell responses to AZD1222 COVID-19 vaccine. Study results and limitations: Baseline seropositivity occurred in only 5 to 7 AZD1222 recipients. Donors were mostly white British, more females; clonal diversity possibly underestimated. With two AZD1222 doses given, Spike-specific TCR breadth and depth both rose.

Produced via immunoSEQ multiplex PCR; TCRdb's table is partial and in-frame only. The sample consists of 150,000 or so clones, 90% of them appearing once. Samples with a second dose at about 4 or about 12 weeks were pooled together. This clonotype was sampled from an adult who received the AZD1222 COVID-19 vaccine. This sample comprised peripheral blood, obtained 28 days after the second AZD1222 dose.

The chain's CDR3 is CASSWTTNSPLHF. Written as DNA, the CDR3 is TGCGCCAGCAGCTGGACAACCAATTCACCCCTCCACTTT. V and J are TRBV5-1 and TRBJ1-6, with a possible D match to TRBD1 (5 bases). CDR1 is SGHRS, CDR2 YFSETQ, per germline. V lost 3 bases, J lost 7 bases, and 8 bases lay in between. The CDR3 is 13 residues long.